These T cell receptor beta chains were read from a single sample in a study of glioma-infiltrating T cells after dendritic cell vaccination. Here immunoSEQ multiplex PCR was the method, and the copy in TCRdb shows in-frame clones only, minus some. The sample records around 100,000 clones, about four fifths being singletons. The sequences come from blood, collected before dendritic cell vaccination. The receptors derive from a human donor with glioblastoma. Both conserved end residues are part of each CDR3.

CDR3 protein,V gene,J gene
CASSSLGGLGTEAFF,TRBV5-5,TRBJ1-1
CASSQWGDTEAFF,TRBV4-1,TRBJ1-1
CASSANRDTEAFF,TRBV2,TRBJ1-1
CASSSREGPQHF,TRBV7-9,TRBJ1-5
CASRRTPGSTEAFF,TRBV16,TRBJ1-1
CASSLGSGTTNEKLFF,TRBV7-9,TRBJ1-4
CAIKTGSLATGELFF,TRBV6-5,TRBJ2-2
CASSLAAGEAFF,TRBV5-6,TRBJ1-1
CASTGLYSNQPQHF,TRBV6-5,TRBJ1-5
CATSRDRAGPQETQYF,TRBV15,TRBJ2-5
CASIDRGGTGELFF,TRBV5-1,TRBJ2-2
CASSAPFGGGRGDTQYF,TRBV9,TRBJ2-3
CASSLIPGLDNEQFF,TRBV5-4,TRBJ2-1
CASRRGLGYTEAFF,TRBV27,TRBJ1-1
CASRNPFGTDYEQYF,TRBV7-6,TRBJ2-7
CASRRGTSGESYEQYF,TRBV7-2,TRBJ2-7
CASSYGYTEAFF,TRBV11-3,TRBJ1-1
CASSLRVLLRVSTDTQYF,TRBV5-5,TRBJ2-3
CASSWGQPFFEQFF,TRBV6-5,TRBJ2-1
CASSFQDDTGELFF,TRBV5-1,TRBJ2-2
CASSLWDSGYSSYNEQFF,TRBV7-2,TRBJ2-1
CAILEIYGYTF,TRBV6-6,TRBJ1-2
CASSYSRMNGEETQYF,TRBV6-6,TRBJ2-5
CASNYRDRVGVEQFF,TRBV11-3,TRBJ2-1
CASSDPRASGSPLHF,TRBV10-1,TRBJ1-6
CASSLGGREAEQYF,TRBV6-5,TRBJ2-7
CASKGQSNEKLFF,TRBV25-1,TRBJ1-4
CAILRGPYNEQFF,TRBV10-3,TRBJ2-1
CASSLEMRTDTLNYGYTF,TRBV11-2,TRBJ1-2
CASSQETGGGDQPQHF,TRBV4-2,TRBJ1-5
CASSLQGASNQPQHF,TRBV5-6,TRBJ1-5
CASSKGNRDTMGNTEAFF,TRBV21-1,TRBJ1-1
CASSLAVRADTQYF,TRBV5-1,TRBJ2-3
CASSLTRGRGLGGYTF,TRBV4-3,TRBJ1-2
CASSPGGRDEQYF,TRBV6-6,TRBJ2-7
CASSEYIPSPLHF,TRBV10-2,TRBJ1-6
CASSIDRAEAFF,TRBV5-1,TRBJ1-1
CASSSTGGGASTGELFF,TRBV7-6,TRBJ2-2
CATSSYSNQPQHF,TRBV15,TRBJ1-5
CSVDGGQGSTF,TRBV29-1,TRBJ1-2
CASKAGMFQETQYF,TRBV6-1,TRBJ2-5
CASSAGTGRNHGYTF,TRBV9,TRBJ1-2
CASSPTGFTEAFF,TRBV5-1,TRBJ1-1
CASRPRLSDTYEQYF,TRBV27,TRBJ2-7
CSAPIETQYF,TRBV20-1,TRBJ2-5
CASSLLRGSSTDTQYF,TRBV9,TRBJ2-3
CASSSSPGLILYGYTF,TRBV7-6,TRBJ1-2
CASSELRRRGNTIYF,TRBV6-1,TRBJ1-3